What follows are 14 T cell receptor beta chains derived from one specimen sequenced in a study of beta chain features in type 1 diabetes. Findings and caveats of the study: Shorter TCRB CDR3s, moderately but significantly so, marked every one of the four CD4+ subsets in Type 1 diabetes patients.

Their antigens remain unidentified. Expressed TCRB transcripts were sequenced after all isolated RNA was converted to cDNA. Sequencing was performed with immunoSEQ multiplex PCR; in TCRdb, only in-frame clones are kept and a portion is missing. The sample lists approximately 730,000 clones, under 15% occurring once. The sample consisted of naive CD4+ T cells from blood. All receptors derive from a man aged 18 to 30 with type 1 diabetes.

The chain has TRBV13 and TRBJ2-1; possibly TRBD1 for D (5 bases). V was trimmed by 1 base and J by 7 bases, leaving 14 bases between them. Looked up from germline, CDR1 is PRHDT and CDR2 is FYEKMQ (reference sequence). The CDR3 runs to 15 residues. CDR3 sequence: CASSLEGQGENEQFF. The DNA for the CDR3 is TGTGCCAGCAGCTTAGAGGGCCAGGGTGAAAATGAGCAGTTCTTC.

CDR3 loop: CASSSRGAGELFF. The DNA of the CDR3 is TGTGCCAGCTCATCCCGCGGGGCCGGGGAGCTGTTTTTT. This chain links TRBV18 with TRBJ2-2; weak D call: TRBD2 (6 bases). Trimming cost V 5 bases and J 6 bases, with 10 bases left between them. CDR3 length: 13 amino acids. Germline V gives CDR1 KGHSH, CDR2 LQKENI. Full variable domain (missing parts from reference TRBV18 and TRBJ2-2): NAGVMQNPRHLVRRRGQEARLRCSPMKGHSHVYWYRQLPEEGLKFMVYLQKENIIDESGMPKERFSAEFPKEGPSILRIQQVVRGDSAAYFCASSSRGAGELFFGEGSRLTVL.

J is TRBJ2-2 and V is TRBV29-1; D ambiguous. Germline CDR1 reads SQVTM; CDR2 reads ANQGSEA. The CDR3 length is 11 residues. Deletions cut 7 bases from V and 6 bases from J, with 9 bases between. The CDR3 loop reads CSGAAAGELFF. The CDR3 DNA sequence: TGCAGCGGGGCGGCGGCCGGGGAGCTGTTTTTT.

This clone appeared a few times. The chain is built from TRBV6-6 and TRBJ1-2; 8 nucleotides agree with TRBD1. Germline-derived CDR1 and CDR2 are MNHNY and SVGAGI (reference sequence). V was pared by 0 bases and J by 4 bases, with 4 bases of the junction left unmatched. The CDR3 has 15 amino acids. The CDR3 loop is CASSYSGQGTYGYTF. The CDR3 region has the DNA TGTGCCAGCAGTTACTCCGGACAGGGAACCTATGGCTACACCTTC.

The rearrangement joins TRBV7-6 to TRBJ2-3, with D perhaps matching TRBD2 (5 bases). Looked up from germline, CDR1 is SGHVS and CDR2 is FNYEAQ. This CDR3 spans 13 amino acids. Trimming shortened V by 10 bases and J by 1 base, and 12 bases separated the two germline ends. The CDR3 protein is CATLAAGTDTQYF. CDR3 coding DNA: TGTGCCACCCTAGCAGCTGGCACAGATACGCAGTATTTT.

CDR3 bases: TGTGCCAGCAGCTCTACCGCCCGCACAGATACGCAGTATTTT. Its protein is CASSSTARTDTQYF. The chain is built from TRBV5-6 and TRBJ2-3; no reliable D call. Trimming stripped 3 bases from V and 1 base from J, with 9 bases between. The germline CDR1 and CDR2 sequences are SGHDT and YYEEEE. The CDR3 runs to 14 residues.

The chain carries TRBV9 and TRBJ2-3; the match to TRBD2 covers 8 bases. The germline gives CDR1 SGDLS, CDR2 YYNGEE. The J segment lost 5 bases and the V segment lost 1 base, leaving 15 bases of the junction unmatched. The CDR3 sequence is 18 residues long. CDR3 nucleotide sequence: TGTGCCAGCAGCGTAACTGCAGGGAGAACGGGGGGGCAAGATACGCAGTATTTT. Residues: CASSVTAGRTGGQDTQYF.

V and J are TRBV4-1 and TRBJ2-5; 10 bases fit TRBD2. The CDR3 runs to 15 residues. V was pared by 1 base and J by 7 bases, with 6 bases of the junction left unmatched. CDR1 is MGHRA and CDR2 is YSYEKL in the germline V gene. CDR3 amino acids: CASSQASSGGGTQYF. DNA for the CDR3: TGCGCCAGCAGCCAAGCTTCTAGCGGGGGTGGGACCCAGTACTTC.

This clone showed up just a few times. This chain links TRBV7-2 with TRBJ1-2, with a tentative D call TRBD1 (5 bases). CDR3 size: 17 residues. The V end was cut by 5 bases, the J end by 7 bases, with 26 bases between. Germline V CDR1 and CDR2: SGHTA, FQGNSA. CDR3 DNA sequence: TGTGCCAGCAGCCGTCTACTACCACTCAGGGAGTCCCCTGGCTACACCTTC. As protein: CASSRLLPLRESPGYTF.

This clone has only a few counts. The chain combines TRBV2 with TRBJ2-1, with 9 bases lining up with TRBD1. The CDR3 has 13 residues. J was trimmed by 9 bases and V by 7 bases; bases with no gene match: 7. In germline, CDR1 is SNHLY, CDR2 FYNNEI. CDR3 sequence (DNA): TGTGCCAGCATCGGGACAGGGAGCAGTGAGCAGTTCTTC. It specifies CASIGTGSSEQFF.

As for this clone: The same CDR3 can be traced to other DNA sequences in this sample. The chain carries TRBV6-4 and TRBJ1-2; no clear D. The V gene's germline CDR1 is MRHNA and CDR2 SNTAGT. Deletions cut 2 bases from V and 0 bases from J, with 4 bases between. The CDR3 contains 13 residues. In nucleotides, the CDR3 is TGTGCCAGCAGTGACGTGCCTAACTATGGCTACACCTTC. It translates to CASSDVPNYGYTF.

This clone has only a few counts. The genes are TRBV2 and TRBJ1-3, with D possibly being TRBD1 (5 bases). The CDR3 length is 15 residues. The germline V gene encodes CDR1 SNHLY and CDR2 FYNNEI. Trimming pared 1 base from V and 0 bases from J, leaving 7 bases between. The chain's CDR3 is CASSEEGFSGNTIYF. CDR3 nucleotide sequence: TGTGCCAGCAGTGAAGAGGGGTTCTCTGGAAACACCATATATTTT.

In nucleotides, the CDR3 is TGTGCCAGCAGTTTCATACCGGGAGTACAAGAGACCCAGTACTTC. It specifies CASSFIPGVQETQYF. The V and J genes are TRBV27 and TRBJ2-5; possibly TRBD2 for D (6 bases). V was shortened by 3 bases and J by 2 bases, with 13 bases between the two germline ends. The CDR3 extends over 15 amino acids. Germline CDR1 MNHEY, CDR2 SMNVEV (reference sequence).

The V gene is TRBV6-6, the J gene TRBJ1-1; 7 positions agree with TRBD1. V was clipped by 7 bases and J by 7 bases; unmatched bases: 9. The CDR3 consists of 13 residues. CDR1 MNHNY and CDR2 SVGAGI come from the germline V gene (reference sequence). CDR3 protein: CASTGTASDEAFF. CDR3 coding DNA: TGTGCCAGCACCGGGACAGCGTCGGATGAAGCTTTCTTT.